The 24 T cell receptor beta chains presented below share a single source sample, sequenced in a study of cytomegalovirus exposure and HLA in healthy donors. PCR used 60 Vbeta primers and 13 Jbeta primers. Clones were read by immunoSEQ multiplex PCR, and TCRdb kept only the in-frame ones, dropping some. The sample has fewer than 200,000 clones, roughly 85% seen once; the top ten hold 6.3%. The sequencing sample was made of PBMCs. The source is a man aged 35-49 years in good health and CMV-seropositive.

The rearrangement uses TRBV5-6 and TRBJ2-1; D may be TRBD1 (5 bases). Looked up from germline, CDR1 is SGHDT and CDR2 is YYEEEE. The CDR3 loop spans 15 amino acids. Trimming stripped 3 bases from V and 7 bases from J, with 17 bases between. The CDR3 here is CASSSWGFSGNEQFF. CDR3 nucleotide sequence: TGTGCCAGCAGCTCCTGGGGTTTCTCAGGGAATGAGCAGTTCTTC.

V gene TRBV6-1 combines with J gene TRBJ2-3; D uncertain. CDR3 length equals 13 residues. The germline V gene has CDR1 MNHNS and CDR2 SASEGT. The V end was cut by 1 base, the J end by 8 bases, with 10 bases between. CDR3 sequence: CASSEGSLGTQYF. CDR3 sequence (DNA): TGTGCCAGCAGTGAAGGATCCCTCGGTACGCAGTATTTT.

Details on this clone: At one end the junction does not follow the germline gene, possibly because of a read error. This sequence joins TRBV7-9 and TRBJ1-2, with TRBD1 as a possible D gene (5 bases). The CDR3 length is 16 residues. The germline V gene has CDR1 SEHNR and CDR2 FQNEAQ (reference sequence). The CDR3 spells CSSSLVGVREAYGYTF. CDR3 nucleotides: TGTTCCAGCAGCTTAGTCGGGGTCAGGGAGGCCTATGGCTACACCTTC.

In nucleotides, the CDR3 is TGTGCCAGCAGCCAGACAGGGGTGGAGTATGGCTACACCTTC. Its protein is CASSQTGVEYGYTF. J is TRBJ1-2 and V is TRBV9; 8 bases fit TRBD1. Germline trimming cut 4 bases from V and 5 bases from J; bases unmatched to any gene: 7. The CDR3 spans 14 residues. Germline CDR1 SGDLS, CDR2 YYNGEE.

The V gene is TRBV19, the J gene TRBJ1-2; 9 nucleotides agree with TRBD1. CDR1 is LNHDA and CDR2 is SQIVND in the germline V gene (reference sequence). The CDR3 has 14 residues. Germline trimming cut 3 bases from V and 4 bases from J; bases unmatched to any gene: 3. CDR3 sequence: CASSMGTGPYGYTF. The CDR3 nucleotides read TGTGCCAGTAGTATGGGGACAGGGCCCTATGGCTACACCTTC.

The V gene is TRBV9, the J gene TRBJ2-3, with 8 bases aligning to TRBD2. Trimming cost V 2 bases and J 1 base; bases outside gene matches: 6. The CDR3 extends over 16 amino acids. The germline CDR1 and CDR2 sequences are SGDLS and YYNGEE. CDR3 nucleotides: TGTGCCAGCAGCGTGGCGGCGGGAGGAGGCACAGATACGCAGTATTTT. Its protein product is CASSVAAGGGTDTQYF. Supplemented by reference TRBV9 and TRBJ2-3, the full variable domain reads DSGVTQTPKHLITATGQRVTLRCSPRSGDLSVYWYQQSLDQGLQFLIQYYNGEERAKGNILERFSAQQFPDLHSELNLSSLELGDSALYFCASSVAAGGGTDTQYFGPGTRLTVL.

This chain links TRBV7-9 with TRBJ2-3, with 7 bases aligning to TRBD1. The germline V gene has CDR1 SEHNR and CDR2 FQNEAQ (reference sequence). This CDR3 contains 13 residues. With 6 bases clipped from V and 4 bases from J, the junction kept 4 bases outside the gene matches. The CDR3 reads CASSTRGPDTQYF. The CDR3 bases are TGTGCCAGCAGTACAAGGGGGCCAGATACGCAGTATTTT.

V gene TRBV2 combines with J gene TRBJ2-1; D ambiguous. V was trimmed by 9 bases and J by 0 bases, leaving 9 bases between them. CDR1 and CDR2 (germline): SNHLY, FYNNEI. This CDR3 is 13 amino acids long. The CDR3 sequence is CASRQDSYNEQFF. CDR3 in DNA: TGTGCCAGTAGACAAGACTCCTACAATGAGCAGTTCTTC.

The chain is built from TRBV19 and TRBJ2-7; D is uncertain. CDR3 length equals 13 residues. Deletions cut 3 bases from V and 3 bases from J, with 9 bases between. CDR1 and CDR2 from the germline V gene are LNHDA and SQIVND (reference sequence). CDR3 loop: CASSIRGGYEQYF. In DNA, the CDR3 is TGTGCCAGTAGTATTCGTGGCGGCTACGAGCAGTACTTC.

In its sample, this clone was seen a few times. This chain connects TRBV29-1 to TRBJ2-4; 8 bases map to TRBD2. Trimming cost V 6 bases and J 8 bases; bases outside gene matches: 12. Germline assignment: CDR1 SQVTM and CDR2 ANQGSEA. The CDR3 length is 14 residues. The CDR3 nucleotides are TGCAGCGTCGCAACCCTTAGCGGGAAAGACATTCAGTACTTC. Protein: CSVATLSGKDIQYF.

V is TRBV2 and J is TRBJ1-5; TRBD1 is a possible D gene (6 bases). CDR1 SNHLY and CDR2 FYNNEI come from the germline V gene. V dropped 4 bases and J dropped 3 bases, with 13 bases sitting between them. This CDR3 has 15 amino acids. The CDR3 loop is CASSGTQGPNQPQHF. The CDR3 coding sequence is TGTGCCAGCAGTGGAACACAGGGTCCCAATCAGCCCCAGCATTTT.

J is TRBJ1-5 and V is TRBV28; no clear D. CDR3 length equals 13 residues. Germline CDR1 and CDR2: MDHEN and SYDVKM. Deletions cut 2 bases from V and 2 bases from J, with 4 bases between. CDR3 coding DNA: TGTGCCAGCAGTTTACTCGGCAATCAGCCCCAGCATTTT. This gives the protein CASSLLGNQPQHF. Combining the CDR3 with reference TRBV28 and TRBJ1-5 gives the whole variable domain DVKVTQSSRYLVKRTGEKVFLECVQDMDHENMFWYRQDPGLGLRLIYFSYDVKMKEKGDIPEGYSVSREKKERFSLILESASTNQTSMYLCASSLLGNQPQHFGDGTRLSIL.

The chain is built from TRBV10-3 and TRBJ2-1; 8 bases are a match to TRBD1. After removal of 6 bases from V and 7 bases from J, the junction contained 8 bases not matched to a gene. Germline V CDR1 and CDR2: ENHRY, SYGVKD. The CDR3 spans 14 residues. CDR3 amino acids: CAIRDGTGGNEQFF. DNA for the CDR3: TGTGCCATCAGGGACGGGACAGGTGGGAATGAGCAGTTCTTC.

V gene TRBV29-1 combines with J gene TRBJ2-7, with D possibly being TRBD2 (5 bases). The CDR3 is made up of 13 amino acids. The germline CDR1 and CDR2 sequences are SQVTM and ANQGSEA. V was cut by 4 bases and J by 1 base, with 11 bases left in between. The CDR3 protein is CSVGTLTSYEQYF. The CDR3 DNA follows: TGCAGCGTTGGGACTTTGACTTCCTACGAGCAGTACTTC.

The rearrangement joins TRBV13 to TRBJ1-1, with 7 bases identical to TRBD1. This CDR3 is 16 amino acids long. The V gene end was trimmed by 0 bases and the J gene end by 0 bases; junction bases not matched to a gene: 4. Germline values: CDR1 PRHDT, CDR2 FYEKMQ (reference sequence). The DNA of the CDR3 is TGTGCCAGCAGCTTAGGGACAGGGTTGATGAACACTGAAGCTTTCTTT. Translating gives CASSLGTGLMNTEAFF.

The V and J genes are TRBV5-1 and TRBJ1-1, with TRBD1 matching over 8 bases. The germline V gene encodes CDR1 SGHRS and CDR2 YFSETQ. The CDR3 totals 14 residues. Losses at the gene ends were 4 bases for V and 10 bases for J; bases not matched to a gene: 12. CDR3 nucleotides: TGCGCCAGCAGCCACGCGATGGGACAGGCCGCAGCTTTCTTT. Translation: CASSHAMGQAAAFF.

The chain couples TRBV28 to TRBJ1-6; D gene ambiguous. The CDR3 runs 14 residues. Germline V gene data show CDR1 as MDHEN and CDR2 as SYDVKM. Trimming left V 7 bases short and J 9 bases short, with 16 bases between. CDR3 nucleotides: TGTGCCAGCATCCCGGCGGAAATGGGTTCACCCCTCCACTTT. Residues: CASIPAEMGSPLHF.

This clone has only a few counts. One end of the junction varies from germline; a read error may be responsible. The genes are TRBV28 and TRBJ2-6, with D tentatively TRBD2 (6 bases). The CDR3 runs 17 residues. Per the germline V gene, CDR1 is MDHEN and CDR2 is SYDVKM. This chain's CDR3 is CASSGLQEGSGANGLTF. CDR3 in DNA: TGTGCCAGCAGTGGGTTGCAGGAGGGCTCTGGGGCCAACGGCCTGACTTTC. The full variable domain, in which reference TRBV28 and TRBJ2-6 provide the parts outside the CDR3, is DVKVTQSSRYLVKRTGEKVFLECVQDMDHENMFWYRQDPGLGLRLIYFSYDVKMKEKGDIPEGYSVSREKKERFSLILESASTNQTSMYLCASSGLQEGSGANGLTFGAGSRLTVL.

This chain joins TRBV27 and TRBJ1-2; the match to TRBD1 covers 11 bases. Germline V CDR1 and CDR2: MNHEY, SMNVEV (reference sequence). Trimming cost V 5 bases and J 4 bases; bases outside gene matches: 3. This CDR3 has 14 amino acids. The DNA of the CDR3 is TGTGCCAGCAGTGCGGGACAGGGGGGCTATGGCTACACCTTC. Its translation is CASSAGQGGYGYTF.

The chain recombines TRBV28 with TRBJ2-5; D not resolved. The V gene's germline CDR1 is MDHEN and CDR2 SYDVKM. V gave up 8 bases and J gave up 9 bases, with 16 bases separating them. This CDR3 contains 12 residues. The CDR3 DNA reads TGTGCCAGCGGAGCCACCTTCCGGGCCCAGTACTTC. This translates into CASGATFRAQYF.

This chain connects TRBV6-1 to TRBJ2-1; D perhaps matches TRBD1 (6 bases). Germline V gene sequence: CDR1 MNHNS, CDR2 SASEGT. The CDR3 extends over 15 amino acids. V dropped 4 bases and J dropped 0 bases, with 10 bases sitting between them. CDR3 residues: CASSVEGGSYNEQFF. CDR3 nucleotide sequence: TGTGCCAGCAGTGTCGAAGGGGGCTCCTACAATGAGCAGTTCTTC.

This chain uses TRBV29-1 with TRBJ2-5, with D possibly matching TRBD1 (5 bases). In germline, CDR1 is SQVTM, CDR2 ANQGSEA. The ends were cut back, 6 bases at V and 1 base at J, with 12 bases in the middle. There are 13 residues in the CDR3. The CDR3 DNA sequence: TGCAGCGTGCAACAGGAGATCCAAGAGACCCAGTACTTC. It specifies CSVQQEIQETQYF.

The V gene is TRBV11-2, the J gene TRBJ2-7; 10 bases fit TRBD2. V shed 4 bases, J shed 7 bases, and the junction held 10 bases outside the gene matches. The CDR3 consists of 15 residues. CDR1 and CDR2 (germline): SGHAT, FQNNGV. This CDR3 is CASSSSSGRSGEQYF. DNA of the CDR3: TGTGCCAGCAGCTCCTCTAGCGGGAGATCTGGAGAGCAGTACTTC.

This chain joins TRBV9 and TRBJ1-3; possible D gene TRBD1, 6 bases. The CDR3 runs 16 residues. Trimming left V 0 bases short and J 0 bases short, with 10 bases between. CDR1 SGDLS and CDR2 YYNGEE come from the germline V gene. The CDR3 reads CASSVGGGGSGNTIYF. The CDR3 DNA sequence: TGTGCCAGCAGCGTAGGCGGGGGCGGCTCTGGAAACACCATATATTTT.